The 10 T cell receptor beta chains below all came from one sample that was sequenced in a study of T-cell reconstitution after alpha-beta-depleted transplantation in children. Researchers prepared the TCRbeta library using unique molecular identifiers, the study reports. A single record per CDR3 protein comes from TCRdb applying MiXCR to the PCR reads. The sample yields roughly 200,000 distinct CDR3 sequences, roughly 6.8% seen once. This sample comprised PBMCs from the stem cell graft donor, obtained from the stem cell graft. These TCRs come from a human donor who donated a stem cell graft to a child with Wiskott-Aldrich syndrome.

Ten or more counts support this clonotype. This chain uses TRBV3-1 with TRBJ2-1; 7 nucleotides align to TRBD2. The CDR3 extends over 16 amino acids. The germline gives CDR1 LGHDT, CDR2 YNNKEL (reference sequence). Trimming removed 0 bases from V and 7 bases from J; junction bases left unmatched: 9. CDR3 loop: CASSQELAGVSNEQFF. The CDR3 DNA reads TGTGCCAGCAGCCAAGAACTTGCGGGAGTCTCTAATGAGCAGTTCTTC.

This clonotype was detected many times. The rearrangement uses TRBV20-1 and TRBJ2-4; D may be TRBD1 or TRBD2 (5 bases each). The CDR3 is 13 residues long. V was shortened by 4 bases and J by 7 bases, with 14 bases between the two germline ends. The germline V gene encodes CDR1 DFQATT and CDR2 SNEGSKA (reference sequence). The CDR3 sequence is CSANKQEGNIQYF. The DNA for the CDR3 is TGCAGTGCTAATAAACAAGAGGGGAACATTCAGTACTTC.

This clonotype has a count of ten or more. CDR3 nucleotides: TGCGCCAGCAGCCAAGGGCGAGTCAACGGGGAGCTGTTTTTT. It yields the protein CASSQGRVNGELFF. The rearrangement joins TRBV4-3 to TRBJ2-2, with unresolved D. CDR3 size: 14 residues. The V gene's germline CDR1 is LGHNA and CDR2 YSLEER. Between the trimmed V and J ends, which lost 1 base and 7 bases, there was a span of 10 bases.

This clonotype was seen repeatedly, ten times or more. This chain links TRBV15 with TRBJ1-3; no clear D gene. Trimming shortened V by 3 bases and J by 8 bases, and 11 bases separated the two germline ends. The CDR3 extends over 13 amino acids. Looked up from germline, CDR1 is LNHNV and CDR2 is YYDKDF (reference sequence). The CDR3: CATSRYLGDTIYF. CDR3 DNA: TGTGCCACCAGCAGGTATCTTGGGGACACCATATATTTT.

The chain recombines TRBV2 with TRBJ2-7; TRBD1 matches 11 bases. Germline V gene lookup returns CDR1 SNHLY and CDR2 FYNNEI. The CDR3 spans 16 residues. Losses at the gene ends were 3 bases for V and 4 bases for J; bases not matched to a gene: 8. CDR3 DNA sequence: TGTGCCAGCAGTGAGACCCCCGGGACAGGGGGATACGAGCAGTACTTC. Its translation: CASSETPGTGGYEQYF.

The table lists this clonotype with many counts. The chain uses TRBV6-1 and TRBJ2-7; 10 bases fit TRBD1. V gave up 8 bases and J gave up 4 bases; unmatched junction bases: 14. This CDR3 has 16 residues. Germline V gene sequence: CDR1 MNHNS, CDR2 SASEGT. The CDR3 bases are TGTGCCAGCGCTCATAGGGGGGACAGGGGTGTATACGAGCAGTACTTC. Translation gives CASAHRGDRGVYEQYF.

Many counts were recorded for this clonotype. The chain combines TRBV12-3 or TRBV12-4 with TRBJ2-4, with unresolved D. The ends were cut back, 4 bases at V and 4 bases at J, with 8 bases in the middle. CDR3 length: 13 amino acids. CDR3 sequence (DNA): TGTGCCAGCAGTTACACAGATAAAAACATTCAGTACTTC. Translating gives CASSYTDKNIQYF.

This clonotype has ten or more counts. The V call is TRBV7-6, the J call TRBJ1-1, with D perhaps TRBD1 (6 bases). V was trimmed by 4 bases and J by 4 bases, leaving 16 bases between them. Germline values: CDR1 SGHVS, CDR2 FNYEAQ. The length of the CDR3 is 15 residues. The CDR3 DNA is TGTGCCAGCAGCTCCGGACAGCAGCATATCACTGAAGCTTTCTTT. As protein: CASSSGQQHITEAFF.

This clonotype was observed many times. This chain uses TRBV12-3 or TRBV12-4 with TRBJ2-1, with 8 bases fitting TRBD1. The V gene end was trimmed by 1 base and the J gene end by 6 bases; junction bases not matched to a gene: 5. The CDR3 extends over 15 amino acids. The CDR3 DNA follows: TGTGCCAGCAGTTTAGGGGACAGGATTGCCAATGAGCAGTTCTTC. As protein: CASSLGDRIANEQFF.

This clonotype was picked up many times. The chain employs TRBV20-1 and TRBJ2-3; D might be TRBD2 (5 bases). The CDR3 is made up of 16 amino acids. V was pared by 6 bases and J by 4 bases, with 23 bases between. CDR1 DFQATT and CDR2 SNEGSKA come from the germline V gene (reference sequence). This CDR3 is CSAYGRSGLDSDTQYF. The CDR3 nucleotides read TGCAGTGCGTACGGAAGGAGCGGCCTCGACTCAGATACGCAGTATTTT.